The entry that follows covers one T cell receptor (beta chain) sequence. The target of this receptor is not known. Per-nucleotide qualities are absent, and no much larger clonotype sits a single base away. The data are from a study of T cells after yellow fever vaccination (dated by TCRdb to about 2019). In the study overall: The SMART-Seq v4 Ultra Low Input RNA kit was used to prepare libraries from fractions with low cell numbers. Bulk PBMC replicates and cell subsets were isolated from blood drawn at multiple timepoints before and after both primary and secondary immunization. Two healthy male donors made up the cohort, one aged 18 to 30 years and the other aged 30 to 40 years. To follow T-cell clones before and after both primary and booster YFV17D yellow fever vaccination, bulk TCR alpha and beta repertoires underwent longitudinal sequencing.

The study at large found these results: After the booster, most of the clones that had expanded following primary vaccination were detected again (roughly 97% of CD4 and roughly 88% of CD8), which suggests that memory was broadly maintained. Only a couple of donors were included in the study, so the extent to which the findings can be generalized is limited. FACS-sorted repertoires could contain abundant contaminating clonotypes from the bulk population, so computational filtering was required. Compared with the primary T-cell response, the secondary T-cell response was weaker but faster, peaking on day 5 rather than day 15. A small share of clonotypes occurred in both CD4 and CD8 compartments, likely arising from convergent recombination.

V gives up 5 bases and J gives up 2 bases, and the segment between their germline ends measures 10 bases. CDR1 and CDR2, per the germline V gene, are SQVTM and ANQGSEA. Reading from cysteine to phenylalanine, the CDR3 counts 14 amino acids. Left in the record is the CDR3 DNA by itself, 42 bases read in frame from the first base. TCR cDNA was synthesized by 5'RACE template switching, through which a universal primer site and unique molecular identifiers were introduced. Priming for cDNA synthesis came from both the TCR alpha and TCR beta constant segments. Library amplification involved two PCR steps, and the second step added sample barcodes and sequencing adapters. Sequencing of libraries was done on Illumina HiSeq 2500 (2x100 bp) or NovaSeq (2x150 bp). Regarding the original processing steps: MIGEC handled demultiplexing of reads and collapsing into UMI consensus sequences, while MiXCR performed V(D)J alignment. Vaccine-responding clonotypes were defined with edgeR using replicate PBMC samples, requiring FDR below 0.01 and a log2 fold change above 5 up to day 15. CD4 or CD8 identity was assigned to each bulk clonotype according to whether the clonotype was present at higher abundance in the sequenced CD4 repertoire or the sequenced CD8 repertoire. TCRdb trimmed the raw reads at Q25, called clones with MiXCR and kept productive beta chains. Merged by CDR3 protein, the rows form single entries marked with the most common genes and DNA. V and J calls and clone size were set by TCRdb, not the authors. This sample holds 300,000 or so distinct CDR3 sequences; 6.8% were observed only once. The ten top clones hold roughly a sixth of the sample.

The treatment or condition label on this specimen signifies: live attenuated yellow fever vaccine strain. At each blood-draw timepoint, two biological replicates of bulk PBMCs were obtained. PBMCs were isolated from peripheral blood using a standard Ficoll-Paque protocol. RNA was extracted with TriZol from bulk PBMCs, CD4 and CD8 fractions, and dextramer-positive and dextramer-negative fractions. This receptor was identified in a man aged 18 to 30 who received the YFV17D yellow fever vaccine. The V and J genes are TRBV29-1 and TRBJ2-6; possibly the D gene is TRBD1, per 6 matching bases. The starting material was PBMCs, obtained 35 to 50 days after the first yellow fever vaccination. The CDR3 reads as follows: CSVKQGPGANVLTF. The sequenced DNA is TGCAGCGTTAAACAGGGACCTGGGGCCAACGTCCTGACTTTC.